This TCR beta chain was obtained from a study of vaccination effects on CD4 cells after COVID-19. Viral peptide pools were used in the ViraFEST assay to expand antigen-specific CD4+ T cells, and sequencing came afterward. Upon completion of under eleven days in culture, CD4+ T cells were isolated. Absence of prior SARS-CoV-2 infection characterized the vaccine recipients, who showed negative nucleocapsid antibodies. The authors exchanged half the medium for IL-2 medium on days 3 and 7. Germline CDR1 reads LGHDT; CDR2 reads YNNKEL (reference sequence). This CDR3 spans 14 amino acids. Trimming cost V 0 bases and J 6 bases, with 10 bases left between them. This clone was observed a handful of times. Its antigen remains unidentified. General study results and limits: Of the vaccine-induced clones from healthy vaccinees, merely 1 of 255 recognized common cold coronaviruses as well.

This table comes from immunoSEQ multiplex PCR, and its TCRdb copy is limited to in-frame clones, with some not included. Altogether fewer than 85,000 clones are present, about four fifths being singletons, with the ten largest covering about 10%. The receptor was derived from a human donor who received a COVID-19 vaccine. Sequencing used CD4+ T cells from PBMCs cultured with SARS-CoV-2 spike peptides, obtained before COVID-19 vaccination. The chain links TRBV3-1 (or the pseudogene TRBV3-2) to TRBJ2-3; D is unclear. CDR3 protein: CASSQDVDLDTQYF. DNA for the CDR3: TGTGCCAGCAGCCAAGATGTGGATTTGGATACGCAGTATTTT.